The entry that follows covers one T cell receptor (beta chain) sequence. Its antigen target is currently unknown. No base quality information exists; no much larger clone differs at one position. Trimming takes 7 bases from V and 3 bases from J, and the germline ends sit 8 bases apart. The CDR3 starts with the cysteine, ends with the phenylalanine, and has 12 residues. The only DNA kept is the CDR3, 36 bases in frame from the first base. This record belongs to a study of T cells after yellow fever vaccination (dated by TCRdb to the late 2010s). Notes on the research overall: The SMART-Seq v4 Ultra Low Input RNA kit was used to prepare libraries from fractions with low cell numbers. To track T-cell clones before and after primary and booster YFV17D yellow fever vaccination, bulk TCR alpha and beta repertoires were sequenced longitudinally. Two healthy male donors, one aged 18 to 30 and one aged 30 to 40 years, made up the cohort. Blood samples were taken at several timepoints before and after primary and secondary immunization, and bulk PBMC replicates and cell subsets were isolated. Results the study describes overall, beyond this receptor: A small share of clonotypes was detected in both CD4 and CD8 compartments, with the overlap likely arising from convergent recombination. Because only two donors were included in the study, the extent to which the findings can be generalized is limited. After the booster, most clones that had expanded after primary vaccination were detected again (around 96% of CD4 and roughly nine tenths of CD8), suggesting broad maintenance of memory. The secondary T-cell response was weaker than the primary response but faster, peaking on day 5 instead of day 15. Computational filtering was needed because FACS-sorted repertoires could contain abundant contaminating clonotypes from the bulk population.

TCR cDNA was synthesized by 5'RACE template switching, through which a universal primer site and unique molecular identifiers were introduced. cDNA synthesis was primed from both the TCR alpha and TCR beta constant segments. Library amplification involved two PCR steps, and the second step added sample barcodes and sequencing adapters. Sequencing of libraries was performed on Illumina HiSeq 2500 (2x100 bp) or NovaSeq (2x150 bp). Per the source publication's procedure: Reads were demultiplexed and collapsed into UMI consensus sequences with MIGEC, and V(D)J alignment was performed with MiXCR. Vaccine-responding clonotypes were defined with edgeR using replicate PBMC samples, requiring FDR below 0.01 and a log2 fold change above 5 up to day 15. CD4 or CD8 identity was assigned to each bulk clonotype according to whether the clonotype was present at higher abundance in the sequenced CD4 repertoire or the sequenced CD8 repertoire. The public reads were quality trimmed at Q25 with fastp and then assembled into clones with MiXCR by TCRdb, keeping productive beta chains. Each entry merges the rows of one CDR3 protein and shows their most common DNA and genes. Here the V and J calls rest on TCRdb's processing, not on the authors' analysis. The sample table lists approximately 350,000 distinct CDR3 sequences, approximately 10% of them with a count of one. Roughly 18% of the sample is in the top ten clones.

The treatment or condition label on this specimen signifies: live attenuated yellow fever vaccine strain. Two biological replicates of bulk PBMCs were collected at each blood-draw timepoint. A standard Ficoll-Paque protocol was used to isolate PBMCs from peripheral blood. RNA was extracted with TriZol from bulk PBMCs, CD4 and CD8 fractions, and dextramer-positive and dextramer-negative fractions. The chain uses TRBV12-3 or TRBV12-4 and TRBJ2-3; no D gene can be assigned with confidence. Here the sequenced sample was PBMCs, taken on the day of the first yellow fever vaccination. The source of this sequence is a man aged 18-30 years who received the YFV17D yellow fever vaccine. The bases read TGTGCCAGCACCGATATTACAGATACGCAGTATTTT. Translated, it reads CASTDITDTQYF.